A selection of T cell receptor beta chains follows, all from one sample in a study of cytomegalovirus exposure and HLA in healthy donors. Sequenced by immunoSEQ multiplex PCR; TCRdb stores in-frame clones only, minus some. The data contain some 98,000 clones, about four fifths of them seen just once; the ten biggest clones take up about a tenth. The sequencing sample was made of PBMCs. These receptor sequences come from a human donor in good health. Each CDR3 is given with its conserved first and last residue. A D gene is named only where the DNA matches it firmly. Some rows mark clone size as missing; the rest say once, few, many or name a class of expanded clone.

D gene,clone size,V gene,J gene,CDR3 DNA,CDR3 protein
TRBD2,-,TRBV7-2,TRBJ2-1,TGTGCCAGCAGCTTGAGCGGGAGATCCTACAATGAGCAGTTCTTC,CASSLSGRSYNEQFF
TRBD2,-,TRBV7-3,TRBJ2-1,TGTGCCAGCAGCCCCACCGTGCTAGCGGGGCATTACTACAATGAGCAGTTCTTC,CASSPTVLAGHYYNEQFF
-,-,TRBV9,TRBJ1-4,TGTGCCAGCAGCCCGGGGGTAACTAATGAAAAACTGTTTTTT,CASSPGVTNEKLFF
-,-,TRBV19,TRBJ2-5,TGTGCCAGTAGTATAAGTGGGACACATAAAGAGACCCAGTACTTC,CASSISGTHKETQYF
TRBD1,-,TRBV15,TRBJ1-2,TGTGCCACCAGGCAATCTCCGGGACAGCTCTATGGCTACACCTTC,CATRQSPGQLYGYTF
-,-,TRBV18,TRBJ2-3,TGTGCCAGCTCGAGAGACGGGGGAACAGATACGCAGTATTTT,CASSRDGGTDTQYF
TRBD2,-,TRBV11-3,TRBJ2-1,TGTGCCAGCAGCTCGGGGGGGGCGAATGAGCAGTTCTTC,CASSSGGANEQFF
TRBD2,few,TRBV5-1,TRBJ2-1,TGCGCCAGCAGCATAGTAGGACTAGCGAAGGATGAGCAGTTCTTC,CASSIVGLAKDEQFF
-,-,TRBV5-1,TRBJ2-2,TGCGCCAGCAGCTTGGCAGGGTCTAACACCGGGGAGCTGTTTTTT,CASSLAGSNTGELFF
-,-,TRBV28,TRBJ2-2,TGTGCGACCGGGGTAGTAGGCACCGGGGAGCTGTTTTTT,CATGVVGTGELFF
-,-,TRBV4-1,TRBJ2-4,TGCGCCAGCAGCCAAGGCCAGTGGACTATCACCGGCAAAAGGAACATTCAGTACTTC,CASSQGQWTITGKRNIQYF
-,few,TRBV4-3,TRBJ1-4,TGCGCCAGCAGCCTTACACCGGGGGGATCTAATGAAAAACTGTTTTTT,CASSLTPGGSNEKLFF
TRBD1,-,TRBV7-9,TRBJ2-7,TGTGCCAGCAGCCGAGGAAGGGCAGGGGGATCTTACGAGCAGTACTTC,CASSRGRAGGSYEQYF
-,-,TRBV9,TRBJ2-2,TGTGCCAGCAGCGTAGAGGAGGGCCCGAACACCGGGGAGCTGTTTTTT,CASSVEEGPNTGELFF
-,-,TRBV14,TRBJ2-3,TGTGCCAGCAGCCACCATGGGACACGCCTTGGGGCAGATACGCAGTATTTT,CASSHHGTRLGADTQYF
-,-,TRBV4-3,TRBJ2-2,TGCGCCAGCAGCCAAGATTTTAGTCCTGCCGGGGAGCTGTTTTTT,CASSQDFSPAGELFF
TRBD2,-,TRBV7-2,TRBJ2-1,TGTGCCAGCAGACGGACCGGGACTAGCGGGAGGAGTGCCTACAATGAGCAGTTCTTC,CASRRTGTSGRSAYNEQFF
-,-,TRBV9,TRBJ1-2,TGTGCCAGCAGCGCACAGGGTTCCTACACCTTC,CASSAQGSYTF
-,-,TRBV29-1,TRBJ2-2,TGCAGCGTTGAAGGGACTCTCGCGAACACCGGGGAGCTGTTTTTT,CSVEGTLANTGELFF
-,-,TRBV21-1,TRBJ1-1,TGTGCCAGCAGCCTAAGACAGTTCCCCGACACTGAAGCTTTCTTT,CASSLRQFPDTEAFF
-,-,TRBV2,TRBJ1-1,TGTGCCAGCAGCGTTATGAACACTGAAGCTTTCTTT,CASSVMNTEAFF
TRBD2,-,TRBV6-1,TRBJ2-7,TGTGCCAGCAGTATCCCGGGACTAGCGGGCGAGCAGTACTTC,CASSIPGLAGEQYF